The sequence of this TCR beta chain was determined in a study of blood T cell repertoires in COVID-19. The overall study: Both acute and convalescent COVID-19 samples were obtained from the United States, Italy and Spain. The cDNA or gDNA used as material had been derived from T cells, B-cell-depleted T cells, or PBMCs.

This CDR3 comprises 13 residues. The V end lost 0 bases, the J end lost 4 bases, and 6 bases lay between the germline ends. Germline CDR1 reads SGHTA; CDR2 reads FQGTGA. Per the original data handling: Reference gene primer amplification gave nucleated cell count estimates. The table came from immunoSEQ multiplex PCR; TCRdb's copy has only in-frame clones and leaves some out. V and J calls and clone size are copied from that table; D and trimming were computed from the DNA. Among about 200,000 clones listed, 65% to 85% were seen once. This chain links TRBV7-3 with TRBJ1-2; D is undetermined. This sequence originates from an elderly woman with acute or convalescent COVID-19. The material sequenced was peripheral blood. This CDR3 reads CASSLTEGYGYTF. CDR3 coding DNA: TGTGCCAGCAGCTTAACAGAGGGCTATGGCTACACCTTC.